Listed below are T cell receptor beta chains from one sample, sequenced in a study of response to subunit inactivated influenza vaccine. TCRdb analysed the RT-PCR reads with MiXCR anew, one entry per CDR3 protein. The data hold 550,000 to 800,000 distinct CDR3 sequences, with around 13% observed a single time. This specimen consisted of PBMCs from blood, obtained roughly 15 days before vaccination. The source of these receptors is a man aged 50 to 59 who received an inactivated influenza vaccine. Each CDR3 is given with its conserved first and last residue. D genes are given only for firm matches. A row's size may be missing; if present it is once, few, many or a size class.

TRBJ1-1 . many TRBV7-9 TGTGCCAGCGGACCGCCCTTTTCGACGAACGAAGCTTTCTTT CASGPPFSTNEAFF
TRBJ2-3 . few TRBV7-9 TGTGCCAGCACCCCCGGGGGGCCGCCCACAGATACGCAGTATTTT CASTPGGPPTDTQYF
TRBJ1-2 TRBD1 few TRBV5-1 TGCGCCAGCAGCTTGACGGGCCGACAGGGCGGCGGCTACACCTTC CASSLTGRQGGGYTF
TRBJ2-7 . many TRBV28 TGTGCCAGCGGGATCTCCTACGAGCAGTACTTC CASGISYEQYF
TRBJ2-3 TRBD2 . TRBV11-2 TGTGCCAGCAGCCCGTTTTGGTGGGAGGGCCGTCCAGATACGCAGTATTTT CASSPFWWEGRPDTQYF
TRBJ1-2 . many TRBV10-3 TGTGCCATCACAAACGGTGTCGGCGACTCAAACTATGGCTACACCTTC CAITNGVGDSNYGYTF
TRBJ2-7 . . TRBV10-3 TGTGCCATCAGCAAGGAAGTCGGAAGGTACGAGCAGTACTTC CAISKEVGRYEQYF
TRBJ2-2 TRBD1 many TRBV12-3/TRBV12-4 TGTGCCAGCAGCCTATCAGGGGGCACCGGGGAGCTGTTTTTT CASSLSGGTGELFF
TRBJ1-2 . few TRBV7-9 TGTGCCAGCAGCTTAGATGGAGTTTATGGCTACACCTTC CASSLDGVYGYTF
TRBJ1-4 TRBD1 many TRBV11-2 TGTGCCAGCAGCTCTAGACGTAATGGAGGGGGCCAAGGAGAAAAACTGTTTTTT CASSSRRNGGGQGEKLFF
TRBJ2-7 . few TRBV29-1 TGCAGCGTTCTGTCAGGCTATTCCTACGAGCAGTACTTC CSVLSGYSYEQYF
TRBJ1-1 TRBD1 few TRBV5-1 TGCGCCAGCAGCTCGACAGGGGCCACTGAAGCTTTCTTT CASSSTGATEAFF
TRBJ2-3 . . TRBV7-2 TGTGCCAGCAGCCTAGGCTGGCTAGCTCTTAGCACAGATACGCAGTATTTT CASSLGWLALSTDTQYF
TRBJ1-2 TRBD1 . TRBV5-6 TGTGCCAGCAGCCGACCGGGACAGGAAAACTATGGCTACACCTTC CASSRPGQENYGYTF
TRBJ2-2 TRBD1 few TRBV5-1 TGCGCCAGCAGCTTGGAACTTGACAGGGGGTTCACCGGGGAGCTGTTTTTT CASSLELDRGFTGELFF
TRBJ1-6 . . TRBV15 TGTGCCACCAGCAGAGGCATTGATTCACCCCTCCACTTT CATSRGIDSPLHF
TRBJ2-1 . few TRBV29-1 TGCAGCGTTGGGAGTAACGCAGGGTTGAATGAGCAGTTCTTC CSVGSNAGLNEQFF
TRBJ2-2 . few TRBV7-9 TGTGCCAGCAGCTTACGTTCAGCGAACACCGGGGAGCTGTTTTTT CASSLRSANTGELFF
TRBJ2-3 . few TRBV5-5 TGTGCCAGCAGCTTGGGAGGGACCAAAGCAGATACGCAGTATTTT CASSLGGTKADTQYF
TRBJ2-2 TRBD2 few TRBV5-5 TGTGCCAGCAGCTTGACTAGCGGGAGAGTGAATGCCGGGGAGCTGTTTTTT CASSLTSGRVNAGELFF
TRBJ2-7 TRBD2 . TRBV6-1 TGTGCCAGCAGCCGTAGCGGGGGGGCATACTACGAGCAGTACTTC CASSRSGGAYYEQYF
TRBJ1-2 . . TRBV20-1 TGCAGTGCTGGGGAGGTAAACTATGGCTACACCTTC CSAGEVNYGYTF
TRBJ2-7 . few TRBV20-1 TGCAGTGCTAGAGATATTCGGGGCGACGAGCAGTACTTC CSARDIRGDEQYF
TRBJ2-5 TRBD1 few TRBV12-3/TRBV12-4 TGTGCCAGCAGTTTAGGACAGGGTGAGGAGACCCAGTACTTC CASSLGQGEETQYF
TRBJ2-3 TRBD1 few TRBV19 TGTGCCAGTAGTCCGGACAGGCCCCTAAGAGATGTTTACGGCACAGATACGCAGTATTTT CASSPDRPLRDVYGTDTQYF
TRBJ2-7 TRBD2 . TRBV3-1 TGTGCCAGCAGCCAATCGACTAGCGGGGGGTACGAGCAGTACTTC CASSQSTSGGYEQYF
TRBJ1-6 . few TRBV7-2 TGTGCCAGCAGCCCCCCAGGGGTAGATTCACCCCTCCACTTT CASSPPGVDSPLHF
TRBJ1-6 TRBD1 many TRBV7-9 TGTGCCAGCAGCTCCCTTGGACAGGGCATTAATTCACCCCTCCACTTT CASSSLGQGINSPLHF
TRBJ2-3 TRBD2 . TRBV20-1 TGCAGTGCTAGAAACCCGGCTAGCGGGAGGACAGATAGCACAGATACGCAGTATTTT CSARNPASGRTDSTDTQYF
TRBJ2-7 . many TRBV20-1 TGCAGTGCCCTCGGACGAGAAACCTACGAGCAGTACTTC CSALGRETYEQYF
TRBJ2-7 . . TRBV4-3 TGCGCCAGCAGCCAGAGGGGCGGGGACGAGCAGTACTTC CASSQRGGDEQYF
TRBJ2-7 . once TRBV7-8 TGTGCCAGCAGCCGACAGGGCGGGAGCTCCTACGAGCAGTACTTC CASSRQGGSSYEQYF
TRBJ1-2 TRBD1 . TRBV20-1 TGCAGTGCTACCCCGGACAGGGCTGGCGGCTACACCTTC CSATPDRAGGYTF
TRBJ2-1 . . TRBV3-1 TGTGCCAGCAGCCAAGCCGGGACGGTTTACAATGAGCAGTTCTTC CASSQAGTVYNEQFF
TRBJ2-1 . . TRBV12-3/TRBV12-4 TGTGCCAGCAGTTTAAGGGTAGGCTGGACTCACAATGAGCAGTTCTTC CASSLRVGWTHNEQFF
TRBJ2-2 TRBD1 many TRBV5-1 TGCGCCACCAAACCGGACAGGGGACTTAACACCGGGGAGCTGTTTTTT CATKPDRGLNTGELFF
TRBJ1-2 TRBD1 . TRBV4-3 TGCGCCAGCAGCCAAGATCGGGGAAAACAGGGGGCTCGGGGCTACACCTTC CASSQDRGKQGARGYTF
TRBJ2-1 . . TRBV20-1 TGCAGTGCTAGTGAGCCCCCCTACAATGAGCAGTTCTTC CSASEPPYNEQFF
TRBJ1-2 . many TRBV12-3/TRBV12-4 TGTGCCAGCAGTTTAGGCCCGGACAGAGGCTATGGCTACACCTTC CASSLGPDRGYGYTF
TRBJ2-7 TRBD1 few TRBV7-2 TGTGCCAGCAGCTTCCCCGGGACAGGGGTCGAGCAGTACTTC CASSFPGTGVEQYF
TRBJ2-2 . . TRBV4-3 TGCGCCAGCAGCTCCGCAGTCAACACCGGGGAGCTGTTTTTT CASSSAVNTGELFF
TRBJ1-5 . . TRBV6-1 TGTGCCAGCAAGGTGGTTGGCAATCAGCCCCAGCATTTT CASKVVGNQPQHF